This entry describes one T cell receptor beta chain. Germline CDR1 is MDHEN and CDR2 is SYDVKM. The CDR3 runs 12 residues. V was pared by 1 base and J by 8 bases, with 8 bases between. These data are taken from a study of Ad26.COV2.S vaccination and SARS-CoV-2 variants. Documented treatment: some 19 received Ad26.COV2.S at low or high dose, single or two shots; about five received placebo; per-sample allocation not given. Day 63 after the first vaccine or placebo injection was the time point for sampling. Some clones are missing from TCRdb's copy, which holds only in-frame ones; the method was immunoSEQ multiplex PCR. This sample carries 350,000 to 600,000 clones, approximately 90% of them seen once, and the ten largest clones take 1.5% to 2%.

This TCR was sampled from a person aged 18 to 65 who received the Ad26.COV2.S COVID-19 vaccine or a placebo. The chain couples TRBV28 to TRBJ1-2, with D uncertain. The source was peripheral blood, collected in a trial of Ad26.COV2.S vaccine versus placebo. The CDR3 is CASSLSGGGYTF. For the CDR3, the DNA is TGTGCCAGCAGTTTATCTGGCGGAGGCTACACCTTC.